The TCR beta chain under discussion was sequenced for a study of blood T cell repertoires in COVID-19. Study in general: Specimens from acute and convalescent COVID-19 originated in the United States, Italy and Spain. Sources were T cells, B-cell-depleted T cells, or PBMCs; the material itself was cDNA or gDNA.

Generated by immunoSEQ multiplex PCR, the TCRdb table keeps only in-frame clones and is missing some. The sample includes around 270,000 clones, around 89% seen only once; the top ten take around 0.8%. This CDR3 region has 14 residues. V lost 5 bases to trimming and J lost 3 bases, with 13 bases between them. Germline loops: CDR1 SEHNR, CDR2 FQNEAQ (reference sequence). The sequencing input was peripheral blood. This sequence joins TRBV7-9 and TRBJ1-2; D may be TRBD1 (5 bases). The sequence was collected from a man in his thirties or forties with acute or convalescent COVID-19. This CDR3 reads CASSDSGGYYGYTF. CDR3 nucleotides: TGTGCCAGCAGCGATTCCGGGGGTTACTATGGCTACACCTTC. Variable domain in full (rest from reference TRBV7-9 and TRBJ1-2): DTGVSQNPRHKITKRGQNVTFRCDPISEHNRLYWYRQTLGQGPEFLTYFQNEAQLEKSRLLSDRFSAERPKGSFSTLEIQRTEQGDSAMYLCASSDSGGYYGYTFGSGTRLTVV.